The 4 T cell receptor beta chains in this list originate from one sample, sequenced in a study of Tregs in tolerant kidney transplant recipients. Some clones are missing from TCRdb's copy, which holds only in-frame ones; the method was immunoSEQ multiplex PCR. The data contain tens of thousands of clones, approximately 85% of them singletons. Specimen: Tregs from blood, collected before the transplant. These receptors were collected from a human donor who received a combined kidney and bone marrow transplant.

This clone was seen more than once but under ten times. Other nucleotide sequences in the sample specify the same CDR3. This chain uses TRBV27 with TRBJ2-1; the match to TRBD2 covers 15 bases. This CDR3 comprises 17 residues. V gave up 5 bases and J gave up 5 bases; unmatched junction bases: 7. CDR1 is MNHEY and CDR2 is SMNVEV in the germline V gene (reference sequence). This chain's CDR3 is CASSLGLAGGPHNEQFF. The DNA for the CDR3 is TGTGCCAGCAGTCTCGGACTAGCGGGAGGGCCCCACAATGAGCAGTTCTTC.

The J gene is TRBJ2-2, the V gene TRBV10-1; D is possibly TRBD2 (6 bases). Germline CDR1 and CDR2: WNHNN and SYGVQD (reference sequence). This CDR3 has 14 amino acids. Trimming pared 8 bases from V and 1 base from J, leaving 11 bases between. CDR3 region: CASGGTVNTGELFF. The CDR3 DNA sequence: TGCGCCAGCGGCGGGACGGTGAACACCGGGGAGCTGTTTTTT.

This CDR3 is CASSFGGFYGYTF. CDR3 nucleotide sequence: TGTGCCAGCAGTTTCGGGGGGTTCTATGGCTACACCTTC. The V and J genes are TRBV28 and TRBJ1-2, with D possibly matching TRBD1 (5 bases). The length of the CDR3 is 13 residues. V dropped 3 bases and J dropped 4 bases, with 9 bases sitting between them. CDR1 MDHEN and CDR2 SYDVKM come from the germline V gene.

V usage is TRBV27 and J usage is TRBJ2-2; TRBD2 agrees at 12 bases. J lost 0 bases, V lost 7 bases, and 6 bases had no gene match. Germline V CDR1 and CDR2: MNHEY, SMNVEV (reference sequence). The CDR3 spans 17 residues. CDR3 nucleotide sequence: TGTGCCAGCATTTCCTCTAGCGGGAGGGCGAACACCGGGGAGCTGTTTTTT. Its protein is CASISSSGRANTGELFF.